This T cell receptor beta chain emerged from a study of beta chain features in type 1 diabetes. Study at large: Cell yields, gender and age were similar in healthy donors and patients. Examination spanned about 110 million sorted cells from all samples.

Study-wide points: For Type 1 diabetes patients, all four CD4+ subsets carried TCRB CDR3s that were moderately but significantly shorter. Highly expressing activated T cells could be over-counted with a cDNA template.

cDNA synthesis used the whole RNA isolate, giving expressed TCRB sequences. Read counts averaged approximately 3.5 million for samples of naive, central memory and regulatory T cells. Some clones are missing from TCRdb's copy, which holds only in-frame ones; the method was immunoSEQ multiplex PCR. This table has more than 250,000 clones, 20% appearing once. On this clone: No antigen is known for it.

Germline V gene sequence: CDR1 SEHNR, CDR2 FQNEAQ (reference sequence). The CDR3 has 19 amino acids. Trimming removed 6 bases from V and 1 base from J; junction bases left unmatched: 18. The sequence derives from a woman aged 40-49 years with type 1 diabetes. What was sequenced was naive CD4+ T cells from blood. The chain joins TRBV7-9 to TRBJ1-1; 9 bases are shared with TRBD1. CDR3 nucleotides: TGTGCCAGCAGGGATCCGGGACAGGGATCATGGGCGACGAACACTGAAGCTTTCTTT. Encoded protein: CASRDPGQGSWATNTEAFF. Combining the CDR3 with reference TRBV7-9 and TRBJ1-1 gives the whole variable domain DTGVSQNPRHKITKRGQNVTFRCDPISEHNRLYWYRQTLGQGPEFLTYFQNEAQLEKSRLLSDRFSAERPKGSFSTLEIQRTEQGDSAMYLCASRDPGQGSWATNTEAFFGQGTRLTVV.